This T cell receptor (beta chain) was documented in a study of control samples from healthy donors and cancer patients. This clone was seen repeatedly, ten times or more. The method was immunoSEQ multiplex PCR; TCRdb's version includes in-frame clones alone and lacks a portion of them. The profile covers 100,000 to 150,000 clones, with more than 85% appearing a single time and around 8.1% taken by the ten largest. The CDR3 contains 15 residues. The V and J ends lost 1 base and 8 bases, in that order; junction bases with no gene match: 8. CDR1 MNHEY and CDR2 SVGAGI come from the germline V gene. V is TRBV6-5 and J is TRBJ2-1; 7 bases are shared with TRBD2. Sample: blood. This receptor was identified in a young man in good health. The CDR3 is CASSYYGGGEYEQFF. CDR3 DNA: TGTGCCAGCAGTTACTATGGGGGGGGTGAGTATGAGCAGTTCTTC.